This entry features one TCR beta chain sequence. The V gene lost 5 bases and the J gene lost 5 bases, with 21 bases spanning the gap. The CDR3 totals 16 residues. Germline V CDR1 and CDR2: SGHVS, FNYEAQ. The data derive from a study of blood T cell repertoires in COVID-19. Sequenced by immunoSEQ multiplex PCR; TCRdb stores in-frame clones only, minus some. Of approximately 330,000 clones listed, around 90% are singletons. This rearrangement joins TRBV7-6 to TRBJ2-5, with a tentative D call TRBD2 (7 bases). This clonotype was sampled from a woman aged 40-49 years with COVID-19, enrolled during active disease. What was sequenced was peripheral blood. The CDR3 reads CASSPRGSGGLETQYF. CDR3 coding DNA: TGTGCCAGCAGCCCGCGGGGTTCCGGGGGGCTTGAGACCCAGTACTTC. Supplemented by reference TRBV7-6 and TRBJ2-5, the full variable domain reads GAGVSQSPRYKVTKRGQDVALRCDPISGHVSLYWYRQALGQGPEFLTYFNYEAQQDKSGLPNDRFSAERPEGSISTLTIQRTEQRDSAMYRCASSPRGSGGLETQYFGPGTRLLVL.